A single sample is the source of the 15 T cell receptor beta chains below, sequenced in a study of early stage breast cancer tumors (dated 2017 in TCRdb). Preparation of the library involved the immunoSEQ multiplex PCR assay. TCRdb re-hosts the immuneACCESS table, in-frame sequences only. Its copies lack some clones; in the studies checked, an unresolved V gene accounts for under half of them, and the cause for the rest is not known. The sample yields several thousand clones; approximately 60% were counted once. The ten largest clones capture 5.5% to 8% of the sample. The source material was breast tumor tissue. The source is a person aged 70 to 85 with breast cancer.

The chain links TRBV11-2 to TRBJ1-1; D is perhaps TRBD1 (6 bases). The CDR3 contains 19 residues. CDR1 is SGHAT and CDR2 is FQNNGV in the germline V gene. Trimming took off 1 base at V and 0 bases at J, with 21 bases between the two ends. In DNA, the CDR3 is TGTGCCAGCAGCTTAGGGGGCTACAGGGCAGGATATTTGAACACTGAAGCTTTCTTT. Translated, it gives CASSLGGYRAGYLNTEAFF.

The chain joins TRBV18 to TRBJ2-7; 7 bases match TRBD1. The trim removed 2 bases at V and 2 bases at J, leaving 6 bases unmatched. The CDR3 runs 15 residues. CDR1 and CDR2 (germline): KGHSH, LQKENI. This CDR3 is CASSPRQGNAYEQYF. CDR3 nucleotide sequence: TGTGCCAGCTCACCAAGACAGGGTAATGCCTACGAGCAGTACTTC.

V usage is TRBV7-2 and J usage is TRBJ2-4, with 7 nucleotides matching TRBD1. Germline V gene lookup returns CDR1 SGHTA and CDR2 FQGNSA. The CDR3 length is 13 residues. V dropped 5 bases and J dropped 7; count of bases not matched to a gene: 5. CDR3 bases: TGTGCCAGCAGCCTAGACAGGGAGAACATTCAGTACTTC. As protein: CASSLDRENIQYF.

The V call is TRBV7-8, the J call TRBJ1-5; 9 nucleotides agree with TRBD1. The ends lost 4 bases at V and 4 bases at J; junction bases unmatched: 5. Germline loops: CDR1 SGHVS, CDR2 FQNEAQ. The CDR3 has 15 residues. CDR3: CASSSQQGANQPQHF. Here the CDR3 DNA reads TGTGCCAGCAGCTCCCAACAGGGGGCGAATCAGCCCCAGCATTTT.

The gene calls are TRBV5-1 and TRBJ1-1; possible D gene TRBD1, 5 bases. Trimming left V 0 bases short and J 4 bases short, with 10 bases between. CDR1 is SGHRS and CDR2 is YFSETQ in the germline V gene. This CDR3 has 14 residues. CDR3 residues: CASSLAQGATEAFF. The CDR3 DNA sequence: TGCGCCAGCAGCTTGGCCCAAGGGGCCACTGAAGCTTTCTTT.

The chain employs TRBV21-1 and TRBJ2-7; the table's D call, TRBD2, was not checked against the DNA. TRBV21-1 has pseudogene status. The CDR3 runs to 18 residues. The CDR3 DNA reads as TGTGCCAGCAGTCCCGGCCGGGGGTTGAATCACGCAAACTACGAGCAGTACTTC. This translates into CASSPGRGLNHANYEQYF.

The chain couples TRBV20-1 to TRBJ1-1, with D perhaps TRBD1 (6 bases). The CDR3 covers 11 residues. Germline V gives CDR1 DFQATT, CDR2 SNEGSKA (reference sequence). Deletions cut 5 bases from V and 4 bases from J, with 8 bases between. CDR3 DNA: TGCAGTGCTTTAGGGGGCACTGAAGCTTTCTTT. Protein product: CSALGGTEAFF.

The rearrangement uses TRBV7-9 and TRBJ1-2; D is ambiguous. CDR1 SEHNR and CDR2 FQNEAQ come from the germline V gene (reference sequence). The V end was cut by 2 bases, the J end by 2 bases, with 12 bases between. The CDR3 consists of 15 residues. CDR3 coding DNA: TGTGCCAGCAGCTTATTGAGGGCACAAAACTATGGCTACACCTTC. It is translated as CASSLLRAQNYGYTF.

This rearrangement joins TRBV14 to TRBJ1-2, with unresolved D. This CDR3 region has 14 residues. CDR1 SGHDN and CDR2 FVKESK come from the germline V gene. V was trimmed by 0 bases and J by 4 bases, leaving 9 bases between them. The CDR3 reads CASSQDNIGYGYTF. CDR3 nucleotide sequence: TGTGCCAGCAGCCAAGACAACATTGGCTATGGCTACACCTTC. The full variable domain, completed using reference TRBV14 and TRBJ1-2, is EAGVTQFPSHSVIEKGQTVTLRCDPISGHDNLYWYRRVMGKEIKFLLHFVKESKQDESGMPNNRFLAERTGGTYSTLKVQPAELEDSGVYFCASSQDNIGYGYTFGSGTRLTVV.

The gene calls are TRBV5-6 and TRBJ2-1; 9 bases align to TRBD2. This CDR3 is built from 16 residues. With V trimmed by 3 bases and J by 1 base, 5 bases remained unmatched. Looked up from germline, CDR1 is SGHDT and CDR2 is YYEEEE. The CDR3 DNA is TGTGCCAGCAGCTCCGGGCTAGCGGGGTCCTACAATGAGCAGTTCTTC. It translates to CASSSGLAGSYNEQFF. The full variable domain, with the rest looked up from reference TRBV5-6 and TRBJ2-1, is DAGVTQSPTHLIKTRGQQVTLRCSPKSGHDTVSWYQQALGQGPQFIFQYYEEEERQRGNFPDRFSGHQFPNYSSELNVNALLLGDSALYLCASSSGLAGSYNEQFFGPGTRLTVL.

This rearrangement joins TRBV6-5 to TRBJ1-1, with a tentative D call TRBD1 (6 bases). Germline-derived CDR1 and CDR2 are MNHEY and SVGAGI. The CDR3 length is 14 residues. V was shortened by 5 bases and J by 3 bases, with 13 bases between the two germline ends. The chain's CDR3 is CASSVGQLHTEAFF. As DNA, the CDR3 is TGTGCCAGCAGTGTCGGACAGCTACACACTGAAGCTTTCTTT.

V is TRBV27 and J is TRBJ1-6; 7 positions match TRBD1. Germline lookup yields CDR1 MNHEY and CDR2 SMNVEV (reference sequence). The V gene end was trimmed by 6 bases and the J gene end by 0 bases; junction bases not matched to a gene: 14. CDR3 length equals 19 residues. The DNA of the CDR3 is TGTGCCAGCAGCATGGACAGGCGCCCCCTCAGCTCCTATAATTCACCCCTCCACTTT. It codes for CASSMDRRPLSSYNSPLHF.

The CDR3 sequence is CASSDSYEQYF. The CDR3 DNA follows: TGTGCCAGCAGTGACAGCTACGAGCAGTACTTC. The rearrangement joins TRBV6-1 to TRBJ2-7; D unresolved. Trimming took off 3 bases at V and 3 bases at J, with 3 bases between the two ends. The CDR3 totals 11 residues. Germline V gene sequence: CDR1 MNHNS, CDR2 SASEGT.

The chain employs TRBV5-1 and TRBJ2-5, with 8 bases fitting TRBD1. Germline V gives CDR1 SGHRS, CDR2 YFSETQ. This CDR3 has 14 amino acids. V shed 4 bases and J 1 base; nucleotides not matched to a gene: 3. Here the CDR3 DNA reads TGCGCCAGCAGCATGGGACAGGTCCAAGAGACCCAGTACTTC. Encoded protein: CASSMGQVQETQYF.

V is TRBV15 and J is TRBJ2-5, with 11 bases that match TRBD2. J gave up 1 base and V 3 bases, and 4 bases lay outside the gene matches. CDR1 and CDR2 (germline): LNHNV, YYDKDF (reference sequence). This CDR3 has 16 residues. CDR3: CATSSPGTSGQETQYF. The CDR3 DNA sequence: TGTGCCACCAGCAGCCCCGGGACTAGCGGCCAAGAGACCCAGTACTTC.